This TCR beta chain came from a study of blood T cell repertoires in COVID-19. Assay: immunoSEQ multiplex PCR; the TCRdb copy retains only in-frame clones and omits some. The data hold some 75,000 clones, with 70% to 90% observed a single time. The V end lost 5 bases, the J end lost 5 bases, and 9 bases lay between the germline ends. CDR1 SEHNR and CDR2 FQNEAQ come from the germline V gene (reference sequence). The CDR3 totals 12 residues. Sequencing was carried out using peripheral blood. The clonotype originates from a man aged 80 or over with COVID-19, enrolled during active disease. The V and J genes are TRBV7-9 and TRBJ1-1; no clear D gene. The chain's CDR3 is CASSRVETEAFF. DNA for the CDR3: TGTGCCAGCAGCCGGGTAGAAACTGAAGCTTTCTTT. The variable domain in full, completed from reference TRBV7-9 and TRBJ1-1, reads DTGVSQNPRHKITKRGQNVTFRCDPISEHNRLYWYRQTLGQGPEFLTYFQNEAQLEKSRLLSDRFSAERPKGSFSTLEIQRTEQGDSAMYLCASSRVETEAFFGQGTRLTVV.